Below, 19 T cell receptor beta chains from the same sample are listed, as sequenced in a study of blood T cell repertoires in COVID-19. Data came from immunoSEQ multiplex PCR; TCRdb stores just in-frame clones and leaves some out. The data contain under 250,000 clones, approximately 77% of them singletons. Sequenced: peripheral blood. The receptors come from a woman over 75 with acute or convalescent COVID-19.

V usage is TRBV27 and J usage is TRBJ1-2; 9 nucleotides line up with TRBD1. Germline trimming cut 5 bases from V and 8 bases from J; bases unmatched to any gene: 9. Germline V gives CDR1 MNHEY, CDR2 SMNVEV (reference sequence). This CDR3 is 14 amino acids long. In DNA, the CDR3 is TGTGCCAGCAGTCAAACACAGGGGGCGCGGGGCTACACCTTC. Its translation: CASSQTQGARGYTF.

The genes are TRBV2 and TRBJ1-1; a weak D match, TRBD1 (5 bases). Looked up from germline, CDR1 is SNHLY and CDR2 is FYNNEI. The CDR3 runs to 14 residues. V was cut by 7 bases and J by 2 bases, with 14 bases left in between. The CDR3 sequence: CASTRQRTNTEAFF. In DNA form, the CDR3 reads TGTGCCAGCACTCGACAGAGAACTAACACTGAAGCTTTCTTT.

This rearrangement joins TRBV2 to TRBJ1-6, with D hard to call. Trimming left V 7 bases short and J 0 bases short, with 10 bases between. The germline gives CDR1 SNHLY, CDR2 FYNNEI. CDR3 length: 15 amino acids. The CDR3 nucleotides read TGTGCCAGCACCCTGGGCAACTCCTATAATTCACCCCTCCACTTT. Translated: CASTLGNSYNSPLHF.

The V call is TRBV11-3, the J call TRBJ2-1; the D gene is possibly TRBD2 (5 bases). This CDR3 has 15 amino acids. Per germline, CDR1 SGHNT and CDR2 YENEEA. Trimming removed 1 base at V and 3 bases at J, with 10 bases between. The CDR3 protein is CASSLGGSGYNEQFF. The CDR3 DNA reads TGTGCCAGCAGCTTAGGAGGGTCCGGCTACAATGAGCAGTTCTTC.

The rearrangement links TRBV7-2 to TRBJ1-4; 8 nucleotides align to TRBD1. The CDR3 consists of 15 residues. Germline loops: CDR1 SGHTA, CDR2 FQGNSA. V lost 5 bases, J lost 3 bases, and 5 bases stayed unmatched. The CDR3 DNA follows: TGTGCCAGCAGCCCAGGGGGCTCGGCTAATGAAAAACTGTTTTTT. Translation gives CASSPGGSANEKLFF.

The V call is TRBV6-1, the J call TRBJ2-2; perhaps TRBD1 as D (6 bases). Germline V gene data show CDR1 as MNHNS and CDR2 as SASEGT. Deletions cut 0 bases from V and 4 bases from J, with 12 bases between. This CDR3 is built from 16 residues. This chain's CDR3 is CASSEAAGVGTGELFF. DNA of the CDR3: TGTGCCAGCAGTGAAGCGGCAGGGGTTGGCACCGGGGAGCTGTTTTTT.

This chain links TRBV3-1 (or the pseudogene TRBV3-2) with TRBJ1-2; D uncertain. Germline CDR1 LGHDT, CDR2 YNNKEL (reference sequence). CDR3 length: 12 residues. V gave up 1 base and J gave up 2 bases, with 2 bases separating them. In DNA, the CDR3 is TGTGCCAGCAGCCAAGTAAACTATGGCTACACCTTC. It is translated as CASSQVNYGYTF.

This clone was found once. The V call is TRBV5-1, the J call TRBJ2-3, with a weak D call TRBD1 (6 bases). Germline CDR1 is SGHRS and CDR2 is YFSETQ. CDR3 length equals 16 residues. V lost 0 bases and J 2 bases, leaving 13 bases between the germline ends. The CDR3 sequence: CASSLGGQGNTDTQYF. CDR3 bases: TGCGCCAGCAGCTTGGGGGGGCAGGGAAACACAGATACGCAGTATTTT.

The chain employs TRBV18 and TRBJ1-2, with D possibly matching TRBD1 (6 bases). This CDR3 comprises 18 residues. With 1 base removed from V and 3 bases from J, the gap between germline ends came to 21 bases. Germline V gene sequence: CDR1 KGHSH, CDR2 LQKENI. The CDR3 sequence: CASSPRNPKDSIDYGYTF. For the CDR3, the DNA is TGTGCCAGCTCACCACGGAATCCTAAGGACAGTATAGACTATGGCTACACCTTC.

The chain joins TRBV10-3 to TRBJ1-2; possibly TRBD1 for D (6 bases). CDR1 and CDR2 (germline): ENHRY, SYGVKD. This CDR3 is built from 15 residues. Deletions cut 4 bases from V and 4 bases from J, with 16 bases between. CDR3 amino acids: CAISGSNRESYGYTF. The CDR3 DNA follows: TGTGCCATCAGTGGATCGAACAGGGAGTCCTATGGCTACACCTTC.

This clone was counted a few times. The V call is TRBV6-5, the J call TRBJ2-7; weak D call: TRBD2 (6 bases). Germline V CDR1 and CDR2: MNHEY, SVGAGI. The CDR3 is 13 residues long. V shed 6 bases and J shed 4 bases, with 13 bases lying between them. CDR3 bases: TGTGCCAGCAGGGAGGGTGCTGGGTACGAGCAGTACTTC. Translated, it gives CASREGAGYEQYF.

The CDR3 DNA reads TGTGCCAGCAGCTCGGGACTAGCGGGGGTGTACAATGAGCAGTTCTTC. This translates into CASSSGLAGVYNEQFF. V is TRBV5-4 and J is TRBJ2-1; 14 bases line up with TRBD2. After removal of 3 bases from V and 4 bases from J, the junction contained 3 bases not matched to a gene. CDR3 length: 16 amino acids. CDR1 SGHNT and CDR2 YYREEE come from the germline V gene (reference sequence).

The chain employs TRBV6-5 and TRBJ2-2, with TRBD1 identical over 8 bases. Germline CDR1 is MNHEY and CDR2 is SVGAGI. V lost 5 bases to trimming and J lost 9 bases; unmatched junction nucleotides: 11. The CDR3 runs to 15 residues. The CDR3 loop is CASSRNLNRGRELFF. The CDR3 bases are TGTGCCAGCAGTCGCAACCTTAACAGGGGGAGGGAGCTGTTTTTT.

The chain is built from TRBV4-3 and TRBJ2-1; D is possibly TRBD2 (6 bases). V was cut by 5 bases and J by 0 bases, with 11 bases left in between. CDR1 is LGHNA and CDR2 is YSLEER in the germline V gene. The CDR3 runs to 15 residues. DNA of the CDR3: TGCGCCAGCAGCGGGACTCTTAGCTCCTACAATGAGCAGTTCTTC. This encodes CASSGTLSSYNEQFF.

The chain links TRBV5-1 to TRBJ1-4; no clear D. Trimming removed 0 bases at V and 6 bases at J, with 18 bases between. Germline assignment: CDR1 SGHRS and CDR2 YFSETQ. This CDR3 region has 17 residues. CDR3 coding DNA: TGCGCCAGCAGCTTGGGCAGTTCCTCCGAGGTGGATGAAAAACTGTTTTTT. Its translation is CASSLGSSSEVDEKLFF.

The J gene is TRBJ1-2, the V gene TRBV7-8, with 9 bases aligning to TRBD1. The V gene's germline CDR1 is SGHVS and CDR2 FQNEAQ. The length of the CDR3 is 17 residues. After removal of 5 bases from V and 5 bases from J, the junction contained 15 bases not matched to a gene. The CDR3 spells CASSPREGTGSLYGYTF. In DNA form, the CDR3 reads TGTGCCAGCAGCCCCCGGGAGGGGACAGGGTCCCTGTATGGCTACACCTTC.

CDR3 in DNA: TGTGCCAGCAGCGGACTGGACGGCTACAATGAGCAGTTCTTC. The encoded protein is CASSGLDGYNEQFF. The chain couples TRBV7-2 to TRBJ2-1; weak D call: TRBD2 (5 bases). V lost 5 bases, J lost 3 bases, and 11 bases lay in between. The CDR3 totals 14 residues. Germline V gene data show CDR1 as SGHTA and CDR2 as FQGNSA.

The V call is TRBV24-1, the J call TRBJ2-1; the D gene is possibly TRBD2 (6 bases). Trimming took off 7 bases at V and 9 bases at J, with 21 bases between the two ends. The CDR3 is made up of 15 amino acids. CDR1 and CDR2 (germline): KGHDR, SFDVKD. The CDR3 nucleotides are TGTGCCACCAGCCCCCGAAGGGACTTCAACGGTGAGCAGTTCTTC. Translating it yields CATSPRRDFNGEQFF.

The rearrangement joins TRBV19 to TRBJ2-1, with 16 bases matching TRBD2. CDR3 size: 18 residues. Losses at the gene ends were 5 bases for V and 9 bases for J; bases not matched to a gene: 13. The germline V gene has CDR1 LNHDA and CDR2 SQIVND (reference sequence). CDR3 amino acids: CASSPPGLAGGLLGEQFF. CDR3 sequence (DNA): TGTGCCAGTAGTCCGCCGGGACTAGCGGGGGGGCTATTGGGTGAGCAGTTCTTC.